The next 15 T cell receptor beta chains were all read from a single sample in a study of blood T cell repertoires in COVID-19. Sequencing was performed with immunoSEQ multiplex PCR; in TCRdb, only in-frame clones are kept and a portion is missing. The repertoire consists of about 230,000 clones, with 85% to 90% occurring once and the leading ten covering 15% to 17%. The material sequenced was PBMCs or T cells enriched from blood (not recorded which). These receptors all come from a man younger than 35 who had recovered from COVID-19.

This chain links TRBV9 with TRBJ2-5; a weak D match, TRBD1 (6 bases). This CDR3 has 17 amino acids. Looked up from germline, CDR1 is SGDLS and CDR2 is YYNGEE. With 0 bases removed from V and 1 base from J, the gap between germline ends came to 16 bases. The CDR3 DNA reads TGTGCCAGCAGCGTAGGAAACAGGGCGTCCTTCCAAGAGACCCAGTACTTC. This gives the protein CASSVGNRASFQETQYF.

This sequence joins TRBV2 and TRBJ1-2; possibly TRBD1 for D (5 bases). The CDR3 contains 13 residues. CDR1 is SNHLY, CDR2 FYNNEI, per germline. Trimming stripped 6 bases from V and 4 bases from J, with 12 bases between. Written as DNA, the CDR3 is TGTGCCAGCAGCGCCGGGAGGGGCTATGGCTACACCTTC. Its protein product is CASSAGRGYGYTF.

The chain links TRBV30 to TRBJ2-5, with TRBD2 identical over 7 bases. The germline V gene encodes CDR1 GTSNPN and CDR2 SVGIG (reference sequence). After removal of 1 base from V and 5 bases from J, the junction contained 4 bases not matched to a gene. There are 13 residues in the CDR3. The CDR3 region has the DNA TGTGCCTGGAGTGGGGGGAGGGTGGAGACCCAGTACTTC. Its protein is CAWSGGRVETQYF.

The table lists this clone with a count of one. CDR3 protein: CASSYSGGPETQYF. DNA for the CDR3: TGTGCCAGCAGCTACTCAGGGGGCCCGGAGACCCAGTACTTC. This chain links TRBV28 with TRBJ2-5; TRBD1 matches at 8 bases. Trimming removed 6 bases from V and 5 bases from J; junction bases left unmatched: 8. The CDR3 extends over 14 amino acids. Looked up from germline, CDR1 is MDHEN and CDR2 is SYDVKM.

J is TRBJ1-2 and V is TRBV18; TRBD1 is a possible D gene (6 bases). The CDR3 covers 12 residues. Trimming took 1 base from V and 6 from J, leaving 6 bases between them. Per germline, CDR1 KGHSH and CDR2 LQKENI. DNA of the CDR3: TGTGCCAGCTCACCACAGGGGGATGGCTACACCTTC. Translating it yields CASSPQGDGYTF.

The chain is built from TRBV24-1 and TRBJ2-7; 8 nucleotides align to TRBD1. J was trimmed by 6 bases and V by 5 bases; bases with no gene match: 14. This CDR3 region has 16 residues. CDR1 is KGHDR and CDR2 is SFDVKD in the germline V gene. The CDR3 DNA reads as TGTGCCACCAGTGTGCCGCAGGGGGCCCGGACGGTCGAGCAGTACTTC. It yields the protein CATSVPQGARTVEQYF.

This chain connects TRBV7-3 to TRBJ2-2, with TRBD1 identical over 7 bases. Germline trimming cut 5 bases from V and 6 bases from J; bases unmatched to any gene: 21. Germline loops: CDR1 SGHTA, CDR2 FQGTGA. This CDR3 has 19 amino acids. Here the CDR3 reads CASSPEPAQGSVVPGELFF. The CDR3, as DNA: TGTGCCAGCAGCCCAGAACCGGCACAGGGGTCGGTGGTTCCCGGGGAGCTGTTTTTT.

The chain joins TRBV6-5 to TRBJ2-3, with a tentative D call TRBD2 (5 bases). V shed 7 bases and J shed 6 bases, with 11 bases lying between them. The CDR3 is 12 residues long. The germline CDR1 and CDR2 sequences are MNHEY and SVGAGI. The CDR3 here is CASTKRRDTQYF. The DNA for the CDR3 is TGTGCCAGCACGAAGCGGCGGGATACGCAGTATTTT.

V and J are TRBV5-5 and TRBJ1-4, with D perhaps TRBD1 (5 bases). The germline CDR1 and CDR2 sequences are SGHKS and YYEKEE (reference sequence). Trimming removed 3 bases at V and 3 bases at J, with 15 bases between. The CDR3 has 16 amino acids. The CDR3 sequence is CASSSTTSGANEKLFF. The CDR3 region has the DNA TGTGCCAGCAGCTCGACTACGTCGGGGGCTAATGAAAAACTGTTTTTT.

The genes are TRBV28 and TRBJ1-5, with a tentative D call TRBD1 (5 bases). Germline assignment: CDR1 MDHEN and CDR2 SYDVKM. V dropped 9 bases and J dropped 1 base, with 16 bases sitting between them. The CDR3 length is 15 residues. The CDR3 coding sequence is TGTGCCAGTAAGCCCCCCCGGGGGAGCAATCAGCCCCAGCATTTT. Translating it yields CASKPPRGSNQPQHF.

The chain links TRBV19 to TRBJ1-5; D uncertain. There are 15 residues in the CDR3. The V end lost 0 bases, the J end lost 6 bases, and 12 bases lay between the germline ends. CDR1 is LNHDA and CDR2 is SQIVND in the germline V gene (reference sequence). CDR3 DNA: TGTGCCAGTAGTATAGATCCCCCAACGGGTCAGCCCCAGCATTTT. Protein: CASSIDPPTGQPQHF.

The chain recombines TRBV6-2 or TRBV6-3 with TRBJ2-7; 10 nucleotides match TRBD1. CDR3 length: 16 amino acids. With 2 bases clipped from V and 3 bases from J, the junction kept 7 bases outside the gene matches. Germline V gene lookup returns CDR1 MNHEY and CDR2 SVGEGT. CDR3 nucleotides: TGTGCCAGCAGTTACGGGGACAGGGGATTCGTCTACGAGCAGTACTTC. This codes for CASSYGDRGFVYEQYF.

This sequence joins TRBV28 and TRBJ2-7; the match to TRBD2 covers 8 bases. Trimming removed 3 bases from V and 6 bases from J; junction bases left unmatched: 7. The CDR3 is 14 residues long. Germline V gene sequence: CDR1 MDHEN, CDR2 SYDVKM. CDR3: CASSFSGGAREQYF. DNA for the CDR3: TGTGCCAGCAGTTTCTCGGGGGGGGCTCGCGAGCAGTACTTC.

The chain couples TRBV15 to TRBJ1-5, with 7 bases fitting TRBD1. CDR1 LNHNV and CDR2 YYDKDF come from the germline V gene (reference sequence). V lost 2 bases, J lost 6 bases, and 7 bases stayed unmatched. CDR3 size: 15 residues. The CDR3 loop is CATSRSRGSGQPQHF. The CDR3 nucleotides are TGTGCCACCAGCAGAAGCAGGGGGTCGGGTCAGCCCCAGCATTTT.

The chain couples TRBV27 to TRBJ2-2, with 12 bases aligning to TRBD2. CDR1 and CDR2 (germline): MNHEY, SMNVEV (reference sequence). The length of the CDR3 is 15 residues. J lost 7 bases, V lost 6 bases, and 6 bases had no gene match. The CDR3 DNA follows: TGTGCCAGCAGACTAGCGGGAGGCTCGGGCGGGGAGCTGTTTTTT. Protein: CASRLAGGSGGELFF.